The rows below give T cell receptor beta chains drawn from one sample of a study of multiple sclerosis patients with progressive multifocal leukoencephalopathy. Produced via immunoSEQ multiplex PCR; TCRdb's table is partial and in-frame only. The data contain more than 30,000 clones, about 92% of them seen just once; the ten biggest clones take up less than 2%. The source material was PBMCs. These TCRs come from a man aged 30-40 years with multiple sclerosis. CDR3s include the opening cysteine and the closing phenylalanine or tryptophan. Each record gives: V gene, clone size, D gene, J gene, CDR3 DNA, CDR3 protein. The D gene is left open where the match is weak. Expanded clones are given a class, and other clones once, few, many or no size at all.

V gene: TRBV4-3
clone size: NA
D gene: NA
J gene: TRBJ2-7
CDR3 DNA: TGCGCCAGCAGCCAAGGTCCTACCCCCTACGAGCAGTACTTC
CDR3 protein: CASSQGPTPYEQYF

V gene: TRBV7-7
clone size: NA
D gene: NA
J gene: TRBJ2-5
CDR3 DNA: TGTGCTAGCAGCTTAGGTTCCCCAGGGAAAGAGACCCAGTACTTC
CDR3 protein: CASSLGSPGKETQYF

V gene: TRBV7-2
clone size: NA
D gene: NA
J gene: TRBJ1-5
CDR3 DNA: TGTGCCAGCAGCAGGGAACAGAATCAGGTCCAGCATTTT
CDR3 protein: CASSREQNQVQHF

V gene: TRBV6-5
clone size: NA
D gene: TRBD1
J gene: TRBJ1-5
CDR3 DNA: TGTGCCAGCAGACCGACAGGGAAGGGCAATCAGCCCCAGCATTTT
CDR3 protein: CASRPTGKGNQPQHF

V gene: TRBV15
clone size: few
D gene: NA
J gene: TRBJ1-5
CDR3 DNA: TGTGCCACCAGCAGAGTTTTTTCCGGATATAGCAATCAGCCCCAGCATTTT
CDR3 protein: CATSRVFSGYSNQPQHF

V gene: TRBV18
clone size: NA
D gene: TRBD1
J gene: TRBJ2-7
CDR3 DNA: TGTGCCAGCTCACCAGGACAGGGATCCTACGAGCAGTACTTC
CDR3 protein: CASSPGQGSYEQYF

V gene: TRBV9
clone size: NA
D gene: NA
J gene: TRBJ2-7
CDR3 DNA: TGTGCCAGCAGCCCGAGGGCGGGGCGACCGGGCGAGCAGTACTTC
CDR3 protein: CASSPRAGRPGEQYF

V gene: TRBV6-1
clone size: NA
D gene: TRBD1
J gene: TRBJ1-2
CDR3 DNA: TGTGCCAGCAGACCAGGGGGATACTGGGGCTACACCTTC
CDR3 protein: CASRPGGYWGYTF

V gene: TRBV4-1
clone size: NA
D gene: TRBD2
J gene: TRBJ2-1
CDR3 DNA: TGCGCCAGCAGCCAAGACTTTGCGGGAGTTTACAATGAGCAGTTCTTC
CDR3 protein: CASSQDFAGVYNEQFF

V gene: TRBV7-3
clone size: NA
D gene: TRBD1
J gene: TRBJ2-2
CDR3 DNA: TGTGCCAGCAGTCCATCCCCGGACAGGGCGAACACCGGGGAGCTGTTTTTT
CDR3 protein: CASSPSPDRANTGELFF

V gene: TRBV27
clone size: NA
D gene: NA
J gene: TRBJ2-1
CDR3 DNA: TGTGCCAGCAGTATACGGGGAATCTCCTACAATGAGCAGTTCTTC
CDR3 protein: CASSIRGISYNEQFF

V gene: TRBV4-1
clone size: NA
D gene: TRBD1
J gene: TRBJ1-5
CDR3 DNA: TGCGCCAGCACTTCAAGCCCCGGACAGGACAATCAGCCCCAGCATTTT
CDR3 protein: CASTSSPGQDNQPQHF

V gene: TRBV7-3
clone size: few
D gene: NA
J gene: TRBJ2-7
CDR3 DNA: TGTGCCAGCAGCTTAGGGGTGGGTGCCTACGAGCAGTACTTC
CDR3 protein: CASSLGVGAYEQYF

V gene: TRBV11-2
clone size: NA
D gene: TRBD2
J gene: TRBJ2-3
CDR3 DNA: TGTGCCAGCAGCCTACAGACTAGCGGGAGTAGAGATACGCAGTATTTT
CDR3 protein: CASSLQTSGSRDTQYF

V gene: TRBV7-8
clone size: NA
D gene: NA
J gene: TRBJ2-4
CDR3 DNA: TGTGCCAGCAGCCCGCCCCTTAGACAGGGAGGAGGCAAAAACATTCAGTACTTC
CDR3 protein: CASSPPLRQGGGKNIQYF

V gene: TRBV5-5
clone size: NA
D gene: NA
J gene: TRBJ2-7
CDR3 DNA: TGTGCCAGCAGCTTGGTGGACTTTCACGAGCAGTACTTC
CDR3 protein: CASSLVDFHEQYF

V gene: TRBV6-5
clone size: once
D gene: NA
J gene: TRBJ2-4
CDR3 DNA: TGTGCCAGCAGTTACTCGCAGGGGGGAGACATTCAGTACTTC
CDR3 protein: CASSYSQGGDIQYF

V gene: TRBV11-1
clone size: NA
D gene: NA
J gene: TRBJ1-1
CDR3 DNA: TGTGCCAGCAGCGACACAGGGCGGGGGAACACTGAAGCTTTCTTT
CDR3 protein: CASSDTGRGNTEAFF

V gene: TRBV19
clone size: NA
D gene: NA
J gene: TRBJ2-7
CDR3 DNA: TGTGCCAGAGTCTCCACGCAGGGCGAAGGGGGCGAGCAGTACTTC
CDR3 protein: CARVSTQGEGGEQYF

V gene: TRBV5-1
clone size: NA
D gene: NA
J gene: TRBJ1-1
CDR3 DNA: TGCGCCAGCAGCTTGCCCACGAACACTGAAGCTTTCTTT
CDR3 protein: CASSLPTNTEAFF

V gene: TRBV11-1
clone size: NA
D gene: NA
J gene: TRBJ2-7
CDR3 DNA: TGTGCCAGCAGCTCGTTTGCTGGGGTGTCCTACGAGCAGTACTTC
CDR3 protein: CASSSFAGVSYEQYF

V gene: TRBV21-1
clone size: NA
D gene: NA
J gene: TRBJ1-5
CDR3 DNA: TGTGCCAGCAGCAAAGTCGATGGGGAGAGCAATCAGCCCCAGCATTTT
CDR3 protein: CASSKVDGESNQPQHF

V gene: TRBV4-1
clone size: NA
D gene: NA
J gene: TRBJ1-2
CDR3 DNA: TGCGCCAGCAGCCATAGGGATCAGGGTTCCTATGGCTACACCTTC
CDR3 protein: CASSHRDQGSYGYTF

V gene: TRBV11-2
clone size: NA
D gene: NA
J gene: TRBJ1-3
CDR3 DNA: TGTGCCAGCAGCTTAAATTCCCTATCTGGAAACACCATATATTTT
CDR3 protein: CASSLNSLSGNTIYF

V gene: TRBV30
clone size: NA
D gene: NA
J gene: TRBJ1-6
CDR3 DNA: TGTGCCTGGAGTGCATCTCGGACTGCCTCCTATAATTCACCCCTCCACTTT
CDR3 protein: CAWSASRTASYNSPLHF

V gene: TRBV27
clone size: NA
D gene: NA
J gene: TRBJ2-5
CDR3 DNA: TGTGCCAGCAGTTCGACAGTTATAGGGGGGACCCAGTACTTC
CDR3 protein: CASSSTVIGGTQYF

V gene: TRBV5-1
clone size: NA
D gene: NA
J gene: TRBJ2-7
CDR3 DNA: TGCGCCAGCAGCTTGGACAGCACATACGAGCAGTACTTC
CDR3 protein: CASSLDSTYEQYF

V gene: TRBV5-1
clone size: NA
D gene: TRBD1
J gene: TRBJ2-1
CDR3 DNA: TGCGCCAGCAGCTTGAAATTGAGGGACAGTTACAATGAGCAGTTCTTC
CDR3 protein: CASSLKLRDSYNEQFF

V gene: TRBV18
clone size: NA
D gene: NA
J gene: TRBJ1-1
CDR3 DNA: TGTGCCAGCTCACCACCGGGTCTGAACACTGAAGCTTTCTTT
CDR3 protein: CASSPPGLNTEAFF

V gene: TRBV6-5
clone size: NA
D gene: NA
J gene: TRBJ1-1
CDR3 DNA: TGTGCCAGCAGTTACTCAAGGGGATCCGCTGAAGCTTTCTTT
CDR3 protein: CASSYSRGSAEAFF

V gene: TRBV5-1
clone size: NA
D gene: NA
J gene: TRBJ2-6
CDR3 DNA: TGCGCCAGCAGCGCGTACAGCCGTTCACGTGGGGCCAACGTCCTGACTTTC
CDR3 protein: CASSAYSRSRGANVLTF

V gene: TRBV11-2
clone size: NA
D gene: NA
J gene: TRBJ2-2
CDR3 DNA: TGTGCCAGCAGGAGGGACTCCGGGGAGCTGTTTTTT
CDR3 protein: CASRRDSGELFF

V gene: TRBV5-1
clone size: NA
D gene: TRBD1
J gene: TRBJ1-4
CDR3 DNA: TGCGCCAGCAGTACTCAGGGGGCTGGGGAAAAACTGTTTTTT
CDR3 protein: CASSTQGAGEKLFF

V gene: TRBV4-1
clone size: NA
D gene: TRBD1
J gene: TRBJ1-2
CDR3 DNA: TGCGCCAGCAGCCAAGATGTAGGGGGCAAGACCTTC
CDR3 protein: CASSQDVGGKTF

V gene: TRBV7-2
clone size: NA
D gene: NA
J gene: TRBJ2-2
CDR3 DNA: TGTGCCAGCAGCTACCGAGGTCCCTCCACCGGGGAGCTGTTTTTT
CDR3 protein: CASSYRGPSTGELFF

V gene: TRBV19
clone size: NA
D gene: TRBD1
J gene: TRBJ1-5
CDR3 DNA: TGTGCCAGTAGGGGACAGCCGAATCAGCCCCAGCATTTT
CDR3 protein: CASRGQPNQPQHF

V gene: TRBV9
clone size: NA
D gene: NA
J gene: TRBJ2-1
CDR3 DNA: TGTGCCAGCAGCGTAGGAACTTCTAGCGCTGTTTTCTTC
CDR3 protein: CASSVGTSSAVFF

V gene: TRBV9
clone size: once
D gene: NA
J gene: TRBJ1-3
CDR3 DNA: TGTGCCAGCAGCCTAGACTCTGGAAACACCATATATTTT
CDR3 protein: CASSLDSGNTIYF

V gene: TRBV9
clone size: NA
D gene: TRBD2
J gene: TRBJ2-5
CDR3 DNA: TGTGCCAGCAGCGTAGCGGGAGGGCCAGAGACCCAGTACTTC
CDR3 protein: CASSVAGGPETQYF

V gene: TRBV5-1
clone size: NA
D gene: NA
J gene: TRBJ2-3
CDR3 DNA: TGCGCCAGCAGCTTCGGAATTTCAGCAGATACGCAGTATTTT
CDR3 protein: CASSFGISADTQYF

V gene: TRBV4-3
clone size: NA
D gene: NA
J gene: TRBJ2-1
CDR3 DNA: TGCGCCAGCAGCCAAGAGGGGGGTATTGAGCAGTTCTTC
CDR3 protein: CASSQEGGIEQFF

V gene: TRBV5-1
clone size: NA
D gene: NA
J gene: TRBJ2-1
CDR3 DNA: TGCGCCAGCAGCTTGGAGGTGTACAATGAGCAGTTCTTC
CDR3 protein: CASSLEVYNEQFF

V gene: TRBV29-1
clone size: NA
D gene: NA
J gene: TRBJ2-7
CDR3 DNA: TGCAGCGTTGGTGGGGGTCTCTCTACCGAGCAGTACTTC
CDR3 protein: CSVGGGLSTEQYF

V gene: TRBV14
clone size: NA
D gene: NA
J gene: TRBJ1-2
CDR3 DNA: TGTGCCAGCAGCCAAGACAGGGTGTATGGCTACACCTTC
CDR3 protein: CASSQDRVYGYTF

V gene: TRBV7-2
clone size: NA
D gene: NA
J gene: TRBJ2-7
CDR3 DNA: TGTGCCAGCAGCCTAAGACGGGATCACTACGAGCAGTACTTC
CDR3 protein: CASSLRRDHYEQYF

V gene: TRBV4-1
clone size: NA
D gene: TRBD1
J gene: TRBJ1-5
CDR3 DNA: TGCGCCAGCAGCCACGCCGGACAGGGTGGGAAACAGCCCCAGCATTTT
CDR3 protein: CASSHAGQGGKQPQHF

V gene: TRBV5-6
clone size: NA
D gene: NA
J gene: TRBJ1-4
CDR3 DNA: TGTGCCAGCAGCTTGGCCGTGGCAACTAATGAAAAACTGTTTTTT
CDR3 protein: CASSLAVATNEKLFF

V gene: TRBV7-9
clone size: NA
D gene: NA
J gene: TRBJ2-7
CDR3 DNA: TGTGCCAGCAGCTCAGACCAGCGAGCGGACTACGAGCAGTACTTC
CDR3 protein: CASSSDQRADYEQYF

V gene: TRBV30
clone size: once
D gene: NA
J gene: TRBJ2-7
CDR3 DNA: TGTGCCTGGGACAGGAGTAGGACCTACGAGCAGTACTTC
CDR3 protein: CAWDRSRTYEQYF

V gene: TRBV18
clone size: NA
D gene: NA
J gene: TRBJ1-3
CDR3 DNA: TGTGCCAGCTCACCACCGGCCTCACAACTTGGAAACACCATATATTTT
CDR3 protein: CASSPPASQLGNTIYF

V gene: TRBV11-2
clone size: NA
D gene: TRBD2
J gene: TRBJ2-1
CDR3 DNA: TGTGCCAGCAGCTTACTGGCTAGCGGGAGGTATGAGCAGTTCTTC
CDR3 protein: CASSLLASGRYEQFF

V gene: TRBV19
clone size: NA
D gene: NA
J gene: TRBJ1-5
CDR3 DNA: TGTGCCAGTAGTTTTAGCAATCAGCCCCAGCATTTT
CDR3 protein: CASSFSNQPQHF

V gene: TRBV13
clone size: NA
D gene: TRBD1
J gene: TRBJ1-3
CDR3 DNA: TGTGCCAGCAGCTTTGAGGGACAGGGTACTGGAAACACCATATATTTT
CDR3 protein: CASSFEGQGTGNTIYF

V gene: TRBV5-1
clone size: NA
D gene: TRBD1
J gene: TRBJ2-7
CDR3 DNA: TGCGCCAGCAGCTTATTACAGGGGAACAACGAGCAGTACTTC
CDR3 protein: CASSLLQGNNEQYF

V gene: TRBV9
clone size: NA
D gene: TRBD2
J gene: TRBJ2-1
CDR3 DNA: TGTGCCAGCAGCTTCGGACTAGCGGGAGACGATGAGCAGTTCTTC
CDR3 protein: CASSFGLAGDDEQFF

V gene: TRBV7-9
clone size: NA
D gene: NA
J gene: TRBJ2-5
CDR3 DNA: TGTGCCAGCAGCCCAAGGGGGGGATCGGAGACCCAGTACTTC
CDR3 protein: CASSPRGGSETQYF

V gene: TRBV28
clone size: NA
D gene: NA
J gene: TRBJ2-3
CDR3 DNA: TGTGCCAGCAGTTTTTGGGGCAGGGGAACAGATACGCAGTATTTT
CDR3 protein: CASSFWGRGTDTQYF

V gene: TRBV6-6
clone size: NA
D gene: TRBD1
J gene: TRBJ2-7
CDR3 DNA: TGTGCCAGCAGTTCCCGGGGACAGGGAGGCGTCTACGAGCAGTACTTC
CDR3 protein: CASSSRGQGGVYEQYF

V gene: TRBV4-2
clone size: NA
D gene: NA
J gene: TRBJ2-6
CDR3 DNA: TGTGCCAGCAGCCAAGAAAGGGGGATGGTGACAGATGACTCTGGGGCCAACGTCCTGACTTTC
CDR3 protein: CASSQERGMVTDDSGANVLTF